This paragraph reports one T cell receptor (beta chain). It was with 60 Vbeta and 13 Jbeta primers that the PCR ran. The method was immunoSEQ multiplex PCR; TCRdb's version includes in-frame clones alone and lacks a portion of them. The repertoire holds roughly 84,000 clones, with about 77% as singletons. This specimen comes from a study of cytomegalovirus exposure and HLA in healthy donors. J was trimmed by 2 bases and V by 6 bases; bases with no gene match: 16. Germline CDR1 reads LGHNT; CDR2 reads FRNRAP. The CDR3 is 19 residues long. The TCR was taken from a man aged 45 to 65 in good health and CMV-seronegative. What was sequenced was PBMCs. V is TRBV12-5 and J is TRBJ1-5, with 10 bases that match TRBD1. The CDR3 reads CASGPSGGQGWIGNQPQHF. Written as DNA, the CDR3 is TGTGCTAGTGGCCCCTCGGGGGGACAGGGGTGGATTGGCAATCAGCCCCAGCATTTT. Full variable domain (missing parts from reference TRBV12-5 and TRBJ1-5): DARVTQTPRHKVTEMGQEVTMRCQPILGHNTVFWYRQTMMQGLELLAYFRNRAPLDDSGMPKDRFSAEMPDATLATLKIQPSEPRDSAVYFCASGPSGGQGWIGNQPQHFGDGTRLSIL.